These 28 T cell receptor beta chains came from one sample sequenced in a study of T cell clonality in common variable immunodeficiency. This table comes from immunoSEQ multiplex PCR, and its TCRdb copy is limited to in-frame clones, with some not included. The sample counts some 38,000 clones, none seen once; the ten largest own under 3.5%. The sequencing sample was made of peripheral blood mononuclear cells. These receptors were taken from a person aged 18 to 75 in good health.

This clone was recorded at least ten times. The CDR3 protein is CASSPRAGAYEQYF. The sequenced part of the CDR3 DNA is TGTGCCAGCTCACCAAGAGCGGGAGCATACGAG. The rearrangement uses TRBV18 and TRBJ2-7, with TRBD2 identical over 8 bases. The CDR3 is cut off 3 residues early in the read; its end comes from the germline J gene. The length of the CDR3 is 14 residues. After removal of 2 bases from V and 4 bases from J, the junction contained 4 bases not matched to a gene. Germline V gene data show CDR1 as KGHSH and CDR2 as LQKENI.

This clone was detected many times. The read ends 3 residues early relative to the CDR3; the germline J gene fills the gap. This chain uses TRBV19 with TRBJ1-1; D uncertain. Trimming cost V 5 bases and J 6 bases, with 16 bases left between them. CDR1 is LNHDA and CDR2 is SQIVND in the germline V gene (reference sequence). CDR3 length: 14 amino acids. This chain's CDR3 is CASSSRSQDPEAFF. The sequenced part of the CDR3 DNA is TGTGCCAGTAGTTCCAGGAGCCAAGACCCTGAA.

This clone was seen at least ten times. Read data end 3 residues before the CDR3 end; the end is taken from the germline J gene. The V call is TRBV5-6, the J call TRBJ1-2; 8 positions match TRBD1. The CDR3 is 14 residues long. Germline-derived CDR1 and CDR2 are SGHDT and YYEEEE. CDR3 amino acids: CASSLDRGTIGYTF. The part of the CDR3 DNA that was read is TGTGCCAGCAGCTTGGACAGGGGGACTATCGGC.

This clone has at least ten counts. CDR3: CAISEEIKAGGPSTGELFF. The DNA read from the CDR3 is TGTGCCATCAGTGAGGAGATAAAAGCGGGAGGGCCCAGCACCGGGGAG. The chain uses TRBV10-3 and TRBJ2-2; TRBD2 matches at 10 bases. Read sequence stops 3 residues before the CDR3 end, and the germline J gene provides the missing end. The CDR3 is made up of 19 amino acids. V lost 2 bases, J lost 4 bases, and 13 bases stayed unmatched. CDR1 is ENHRY, CDR2 SYGVKD, per germline.

This clone was seen at least ten times. The read stops 3 residues short of the end of the CDR3; the missing end is completed from the germline J gene. The V gene is TRBV6-1, the J gene TRBJ2-5, with D possibly being TRBD1 (5 bases). The germline V and J ends were trimmed by 2 bases and 1 base, with 8 bases remaining between them. The CDR3 totals 14 residues. CDR1 and CDR2 (germline): MNHNS, SASEGT. The covered CDR3 bases are TGTGCCAGCAGTGAAACCCAGGGCCAAGAGACC. Protein: CASSETQGQET. The entire CDR3 reads CASSETQGQETQYF.

This clone has ten or more counts. The read finishes 3 residues shy of the CDR3 end, and the germline J gene is used to complete it. V is TRBV10-3 and J is TRBJ1-2, with 10 bases fitting TRBD1. V lost 6 bases to trimming and J lost 5 bases; unmatched junction nucleotides: 15. The CDR3 runs to 17 residues. The germline gives CDR1 ENHRY, CDR2 SYGVKD. CDR3 amino acids: CAIRERDRGLPPYGYTF. The CDR3 bases that were read are TGTGCCATCAGAGAAAGGGACAGGGGACTCCCGCCTTATGGC.

This clone was found many times. The CDR3 is CASSLPTRAQGSTDTQYF. The sequenced CDR3 bases are TGTGCCAGCAGTTTACCGACACGCGCACAGGGTTCCACAGATACG. This chain joins TRBV12-3 or TRBV12-4 and TRBJ2-3, with a weak D call TRBD1 (6 bases). The read ends 3 residues early relative to the CDR3; the germline J gene fills the gap. CDR3 length: 18 residues. V lost 2 bases and J 2 bases, leaving 20 bases between the germline ends.

This clone was counted many times. The CDR3 end is not reached by the read, which stops 3 residues before it; the germline J gene fills it in. The chain links TRBV30 to TRBJ1-1, with D tentatively TRBD1 (5 bases). Looked up from germline, CDR1 is GTSNPN and CDR2 is SVGIG (reference sequence). This CDR3 region has 13 residues. Incomplete CDR3 DNA: TGTGCCTGGAGTGTACAGGCCCAAGGGGCG. Translated, it gives CAWSVQAQGA. The entire CDR3 is CAWSVQAQGAAFF.

This clone was picked up many times. The read ends 3 residues before the CDR3 terminus; that terminus is restored from the germline J gene. This rearrangement joins TRBV4-1 to TRBJ2-2; D is unclear. V lost 4 bases to trimming and J lost 7 bases, with 7 bases between them. Germline V lookup: CDR1 MGHRA, CDR2 YSYEKL. The CDR3 is made up of 12 amino acids. CDR3 loop: CASSPGSGELFF. The CDR3 bases that were read are TGCGCCAGCAGCCCAGGTAGCGGGGAG.

This clone has a count of ten or more. The read is 3 residues too short to cover the CDR3 end, so that end is filled in from the germline J gene. V is TRBV4-2 and J is TRBJ2-7; 12 bases agree with TRBD2. The germline V gene has CDR1 LGHNA and CDR2 YNFKEQ. CDR3 size: 16 residues. V lost 0 bases to trimming and J lost 3 bases; unmatched junction nucleotides: 3. CDR3 sequence: CASSQDATSGGYEQYF. Partial CDR3 DNA: TGTGCCAGCAGCCAAGATGCGACTAGCGGGGGCTACGAG.

In this sample, this clone turned up many times. The CDR3 end is not reached by the read, which stops 3 residues before it; the germline J gene fills it in. The J gene is TRBJ2-3, the V gene TRBV20-1; D is possibly TRBD2 (6 bases). Germline V CDR1 and CDR2: DFQATT, SNEGSKA (reference sequence). Trimming stripped 5 bases from V and 4 bases from J, with 10 bases between. This CDR3 has 12 residues. CDR3 in amino acids: CSAGLWPDTQYF. The part of the CDR3 DNA that was read is TGCAGTGCTGGACTATGGCCAGATACG.

The table lists this clone with many counts. This CDR3 reads CAWGIQGTNQPQHF. The DNA read from the CDR3 is TGTGCCTGGGGTATACAGGGAACAAATCAGCCC. This chain links TRBV30 with TRBJ1-5; TRBD1 is a possible D gene (6 bases). The read ends 3 residues before the CDR3 terminus; that terminus is restored from the germline J gene. Germline lookup yields CDR1 GTSNPN and CDR2 SVGIG (reference sequence). CDR3 length: 14 amino acids. The ends were cut back, 5 bases at V and 4 bases at J, with 15 bases in the middle.

This clone was seen more than once but under ten times. The CDR3 DNA, read in part, is TGTGCCAGCAGCTTTACGACAGGGAACGAG. It yields the protein CASSFTTGNE. In full, the CDR3 is CASSFTTGNEAFF. This sequence joins TRBV7-2 and TRBJ1-1; 7 bases match TRBD1. Sequencing ends 3 residues short of the CDR3 end; the germline J gene provides the rest. The CDR3 has 13 residues. The germline V gene has CDR1 SGHTA and CDR2 FQGNSA.

This clone was seen repeatedly, ten times or more. With the read ending 3 residues before the CDR3 end, the germline J gene is used to fill in that end. This chain links TRBV14 with TRBJ2-1; 14 bases are a match to TRBD2. CDR1 SGHDN and CDR2 FVKESK come from the germline V gene. The CDR3 spans 19 residues. Trimming at V came to 0 bases and at J to 4 bases, leaving 8 bases not matched to a gene. Partial CDR3 DNA: TGTGCCAGCAGCCAAGATTTGGGACTAGCGGGAGTAAGGTACAATGAG. It yields the protein CASSQDLGLAGVRYNE. The CDR3 in its entirety is CASSQDLGLAGVRYNEQFF.

At least ten counts were recorded for this clone. Sequencing ends 3 residues short of the CDR3 end; the germline J gene provides the rest. V and J are TRBV7-2 and TRBJ2-5, with TRBD2 matching 11 bases. The V segment lost 1 base and the J segment 5 bases; nucleotides outside the gene matches: 3. CDR1 and CDR2 (germline): SGHTA, FQGNSA. The CDR3 consists of 15 residues. Here the CDR3 reads CASSLVGTSGETQYF. The part of the CDR3 DNA that was read is TGTGCCAGCAGCTTAGTGGGGACTAGCGGTGAGACC.

This clone was seen repeatedly, ten times or more. The read terminates 3 residues ahead of where the CDR3 ends, so the germline J gene completes it. V and J are TRBV20-1 and TRBJ2-3, with D perhaps matching TRBD1 (6 bases). V was pared by 2 bases and J by 1 base, with 22 bases between. Looked up from germline, CDR1 is DFQATT and CDR2 is SNEGSKA (reference sequence). The CDR3 is made up of 18 amino acids. CDR3 loop: CSARSRSYRVRGTDTQYF. The CDR3 bases that were read are TGCAGTGCTAGATCCCGGTCCTACAGGGTACGGGGCACAGATACG.

At least ten counts were recorded for this clone. The read halts 3 residues ahead of the CDR3 end, with the missing end drawn from the germline J gene. The V call is TRBV7-2, the J call TRBJ2-6; no clear D. The CDR3 has 17 amino acids. Germline V gene data show CDR1 as SGHTA and CDR2 as FQGNSA. The V end was cut by 0 bases, the J end by 0 bases, with 9 bases between. The CDR3 bases that were read are TGTGCCAGCAGCTTAGCCAGTCGAAGCTCTGGGGCCAACGTC. Amino acid sequence: CASSLASRSSGANV. The full CDR3 sequence reads CASSLASRSSGANVLTF.

This clone appeared many times. The CDR3 is cut off 3 residues early in the read; its end comes from the germline J gene. The rearrangement links TRBV4-1 to TRBJ1-3, with D hard to call. The CDR3 covers 15 residues. Germline V gene data show CDR1 as MGHRA and CDR2 as YSYEKL. V shed 2 bases and J shed 2 bases, with 10 bases lying between them. The CDR3 is CASSQNNSPGNTIYF. Incomplete CDR3 DNA: TGCGCCAGCAGCCAAAACAATTCTCCTGGAAACACC.

This clone was detected many times. The CDR3 is cut off 3 residues early in the read; its end comes from the germline J gene. This sequence joins TRBV20-1 and TRBJ2-7; D is undetermined. The CDR3 sequence is 13 residues long. The germline gives CDR1 DFQATT, CDR2 SNEGSKA (reference sequence). V lost 0 bases, J lost 0 bases, and 6 bases lay in between. The sequenced part of the CDR3 DNA is TGCAGTGCTAGAGACAGGAACTCCTACGAG. It encodes CSARDRNSYE. The whole CDR3 protein is CSARDRNSYEQYF.

This clone has at least ten counts. The CDR3 extends 3 residues past the end of the read, so its final part is completed from the germline J gene. V and J are TRBV6-1 and TRBJ2-2, with D perhaps matching TRBD1 (5 bases). This CDR3 region has 13 residues. CDR1 MNHNS and CDR2 SASEGT come from the germline V gene. V was shortened by 2 bases and J by 4 bases, with 5 bases between the two germline ends. CDR3 protein: CASSEQGTGELFF. CDR3 DNA (partial): TGTGCCAGCAGTGAACAGGGCACCGGGGAG.

This clone was seen many times. The missing CDR3 end, 3 residues past where the read stops, is filled in from the germline J gene. The chain combines TRBV4-1 with TRBJ1-3; D is unclear. Looked up from germline, CDR1 is MGHRA and CDR2 is YSYEKL. Trimming left V 0 bases short and J 4 bases short, with 4 bases between. This CDR3 is built from 13 residues. CDR3 sequence: CASSQDVGNTIYF. The CDR3 DNA, read in part, is TGCGCCAGCAGCCAAGATGTAGGAAACACC.

At least ten counts were recorded for this clone. CDR3 DNA (partial): TGCAGTGCTAGAGCCTATAACAATGAG. The encoded protein is CSARAYNNE. The full CDR3 sequence reads CSARAYNNEQFF. This chain connects TRBV20-1 to TRBJ2-1, with D unresolved. The CDR3 is cut off 3 residues early in the read; its end comes from the germline J gene. CDR1 DFQATT and CDR2 SNEGSKA come from the germline V gene (reference sequence). CDR3 size: 12 residues. The germline V and J ends were trimmed by 1 base and 5 bases, with 6 bases remaining between them.

Turning to this clone: The read comes to an end 3 residues before the CDR3 does, leaving the germline J gene to fill in the end. The chain links TRBV7-9 to TRBJ1-4; 8 nucleotides align to TRBD1. The germline gives CDR1 SEHNR, CDR2 FQNEAQ (reference sequence). V gave up 3 bases and J gave up 8 bases; unmatched junction bases: 5. The length of the CDR3 is 14 residues. CDR3 DNA, as far as it was read: TGTGCCAGCAGCTTGGGTACAGGGGGGGAAAAA. It yields the protein CASSLGTGGEK. The CDR3 as a whole reads CASSLGTGGEKLFF.

This clone was seen many times. The read is 3 residues too short to cover the CDR3 end, so that end is filled in from the germline J gene. The chain uses TRBV11-1 and TRBJ2-7; D possibly corresponds to TRBD2 (5 bases). The CDR3 runs to 13 residues. Germline lookup yields CDR1 SGHAT and CDR2 FQDESV (reference sequence). Trimming cost V 3 bases and J 0 bases, with 6 bases left between them. The CDR3 protein is CASSFDYSYEQYF. CDR3 DNA (partial): TGTGCCAGCAGCTTTGACTACTCCTACGAG.

As to this clone: Germline and junction disagree at one end, which may indicate a read error. Read coverage stops 3 residues before the CDR3 terminus; the germline J gene supplies the remainder. Other DNA sequences of this sample code for an identical CDR3. The chain joins TRBV5-1 to TRBJ1-1, with 11 bases matching TRBD1. The CDR3 runs 13 residues. Looked up from germline, CDR1 is SGHRS and CDR2 is YFSETQ. CDR3 in amino acids: CASSWTGGTEAFF. The covered CDR3 bases are TGCGCCAGCAGCTGGACAGGGGGCACTGAG.

This clone was detected many times. The read is 3 residues too short to cover the CDR3 end, so that end is filled in from the germline J gene. The chain has TRBV30 and TRBJ2-3; no clear D. CDR3 length: 12 residues. Germline lookup yields CDR1 GTSNPN and CDR2 SVGIG (reference sequence). V lost 4 bases to trimming and J lost 2 bases, with 7 bases between them. The sequenced part of the CDR3 DNA is TGTGCCTGGAACTCGCACACAGATACG. This translates into CAWNSHTDT. The whole CDR3 region reads CAWNSHTDTQYF.

This clone appeared a few times. The read ends 3 residues shy of where the CDR3 ends; the end is completed using the germline J gene. The chain employs TRBV7-8 and TRBJ1-6, with 8 bases matching TRBD1. The germline CDR1 and CDR2 sequences are SGHVS and FQNEAQ. V gave up 4 bases and J gave up 9 bases; unmatched junction bases: 11. The CDR3 is 16 residues long. CDR3 sequence: CASSSTGTGGRSPLHF. The CDR3 bases that were read are TGTGCCAGCAGCTCCACCGGGACAGGAGGACGTTCACCC.

This clone was picked up many times. The read terminates 3 residues before the CDR3 end, so the remaining end is supplied by the germline J gene. The J gene is TRBJ1-2, the V gene TRBV4-1; D is ambiguous. CDR3 length: 14 amino acids. Looked up from germline, CDR1 is MGHRA and CDR2 is YSYEKL. Trimming removed 2 bases from V and 7 bases from J, with 14 bases in between. The sequenced part of the CDR3 DNA is TGCGCCAGCAGCCAACAGCGACTATGGAGTGGC. This gives the protein CASSQQRLWSG. The entire CDR3 protein is CASSQQRLWSGYTF.